This T cell receptor (beta chain) derives from a study of blood T cells in healthy people across ages. Note on this clonotype: Antigen specificity is unknown.

Then a second PCR, running about 7 to 11 cycles, was carried out with a sample-barcoded 5' primer and a J-beta primer mix. TCRdb reprocessed the 5' RACE reads via MiXCR and lists one record per CDR3 protein. The data hold some 920,000 distinct CDR3 sequences, with roughly 51% observed a single time. V shed 8 bases and J 6 bases; nucleotides not matched to a gene: 10. The CDR3 is 14 residues long. CDR1 is SGHVS and CDR2 is FNYEAQ in the germline V gene. Healthy Caucasian individuals from Russia aged 6 to 90 served as donors. Findings of the study overall: TCR beta diversity per million T cells fell roughly linearly with age.

Sequencing was done on a sample of blood. The clonotype was recovered from a woman aged 60-75 years in good health. J is TRBJ1-5 and V is TRBV7-6, with 7 bases lining up with TRBD1. The CDR3 protein is CASGGTAGGQPQHF. CDR3 nucleotides: TGTGCCAGCGGAGGGACAGCGGGGGGTCAGCCCCAGCATTTT.